A single sample gave rise to the 11 T cell receptor beta chains below, sequenced in a study of T cells in Graves' hyperthyroidism and ophthalmopathy. The TCR beta CDR3 regions underwent amplification using RNA transcripts as the source. HTBI primers were used for first-round RT-PCR of the TCR CDR3. TCRdb passed the multiplex PCR reads through MiXCR, listing each CDR3 protein once. The sample consists of some 600,000 distinct CDR3 sequences, over 11% of them appearing once. Material for sequencing was blood. Every receptor here comes from a woman younger than 45 with Graves' hyperthyroidism that later progressed to Graves' ophthalmopathy.

This rearrangement joins TRBV7-3 to TRBJ2-7, with 7 bases matching TRBD2. Germline CDR1 and CDR2: SGHTA and FQGTGA. The V segment lost 0 bases and the J segment 3 bases; nucleotides outside the gene matches: 5. This CDR3 spans 15 amino acids. CDR3 coding DNA: TGTGCCAGCAGCTTAACAGGGGAGGGCCACTACGAGCAGTACTTC. This translates into CASSLTGEGHYEQYF.

This clonotype showed up many times. The V call is TRBV12-5, the J call TRBJ2-5; D possibly uses TRBD1 or TRBD2 (5 bases each). The CDR3 loop spans 13 amino acids. The germline CDR1 and CDR2 sequences are LGHNT and FRNRAP. Trimming pared 3 bases from V and 8 bases from J, leaving 13 bases between. In DNA, the CDR3 is TGTGCTAGTGGTTTTGGGGACCCCAGAACCCAGTACTTC. Translation gives CASGFGDPRTQYF.

V is TRBV2 and J is TRBJ1-2, with a weak D call TRBD1 (5 bases). The length of the CDR3 is 14 residues. Trimming stripped 4 bases from V and 4 bases from J, with 13 bases between. The V gene's germline CDR1 is SNHLY and CDR2 FYNNEI. DNA for the CDR3: TGTGCCAGCAGTGGAAGGGGAAGAATCTATGGCTACACCTTC. This translates into CASSGRGRIYGYTF.

This rearrangement joins TRBV24-1 to TRBJ2-6; maybe TRBD1 (5 bases). The V gene's germline CDR1 is KGHDR and CDR2 SFDVKD. V was clipped by 5 bases and J by 3 bases, with 16 bases between them. CDR3 size: 17 residues. The CDR3 region is CATSASSSTVGANVLTF. The CDR3 DNA reads as TGTGCCACCAGTGCTTCCTCTTCGACAGTTGGGGCCAACGTCCTGACTTTC.

The chain uses TRBV24-1 and TRBJ2-3, with D unclear. The germline V gene has CDR1 KGHDR and CDR2 SFDVKD. The V end was cut by 8 bases, the J end by 0 bases, with 8 bases between. This CDR3 comprises 13 residues. DNA for the CDR3: TGTGCCACCATGGGATCTAGCACAGATACGCAGTATTTT. Amino acids: CATMGSSTDTQYF.

This clonotype was recorded many times. The J gene is TRBJ2-1, the V gene TRBV29-1, with D maybe TRBD1 (6 bases). CDR1 is SQVTM, CDR2 ANQGSEA, per germline. Between the trimmed V and J ends, which lost 4 bases and 10 bases, there was a span of 20 bases. The CDR3 sequence is 14 residues long. Written as DNA, the CDR3 is TGCAGCGTTGGCCGGGACACCCAAGGGGGAGAGCAGTTCTTC. This gives the protein CSVGRDTQGGEQFF.

There are many counts of this clonotype. This sequence joins TRBV28 and TRBJ1-2; D not certain. Per the germline V gene, CDR1 is MDHEN and CDR2 is SYDVKM. The V and J ends lost 5 bases and 7 bases respectively, with 8 bases between them. The CDR3 sequence is 11 residues long. CDR3 DNA: TGTGCCAGCAGTCCTACAAGTGGCTACACCTTC. Encoded protein: CASSPTSGYTF.

Many counts were recorded for this clonotype. The chain links TRBV12-3 or TRBV12-4 to TRBJ2-3; no clear D gene. Trimming cost V 6 bases and J 2 bases, with 3 bases left between them. CDR3 size: 11 residues. The CDR3 sequence: CASSNTDTQYF. CDR3 DNA: TGTGCCAGCAGCAACACAGATACGCAGTATTTT.

This clonotype has ten or more counts. The V gene is TRBV10-3, the J gene TRBJ2-7, with 11 nucleotides matching TRBD1. Germline assignment: CDR1 ENHRY and CDR2 SYGVKD. The CDR3 has 13 amino acids. Unmatched junction bases numbered 8, after V lost 11 bases and J lost 5 bases. Here the CDR3 DNA reads TGTGCCTCCGGAGGACAGGGGGCGGACGAGCAGTACTTC. Its translation: CASGGQGADEQYF.

There are many counts of this clonotype. The gene calls are TRBV11-2 and TRBJ2-1, with a weak D call TRBD1 (7 bases). CDR3 length equals 17 residues. Germline V CDR1 and CDR2: SGHAT, FQNNGV. Trimming left V 1 base short and J 4 bases short, with 17 bases between. CDR3 in amino acids: CASSLGGAGGFYNEQFF. As DNA, the CDR3 is TGTGCCAGCAGCTTAGGGGGGGCAGGGGGGTTTTACAATGAGCAGTTCTTC. The full variable domain, its missing parts supplied by reference TRBV11-2 and TRBJ2-1, is EAGVAQSPRYKIIEKRQSVAFWCNPISGHATLYWYQQILGQGPKLLIQFQNNGVVDDSQLPKDRFSAERLKGVDSTLKIQPAKLEDSAVYLCASSLGGAGGFYNEQFFGPGTRLTVL.

The rearrangement joins TRBV29-1 to TRBJ1-5, with 9 bases lining up with TRBD1. V lost 5 bases, J lost 4 bases, and 6 bases stayed unmatched. Germline V CDR1 and CDR2: SQVTM, ANQGSEA. CDR3 length: 14 residues. The CDR3: CSVLGTGPNQPQHF. The CDR3 nucleotides are TGCAGCGTTCTCGGGACAGGGCCTAATCAGCCCCAGCATTTT. Complete variable domain (other parts from reference TRBV29-1 and TRBJ1-5): SAVISQKPSRDICQRGTSLTIQCQVDSQVTMMFWYRQQPGQSLTLIATANQGSEATYESGFVIDKFPISRPNLTFSTLTVSNMSPEDSSIYLCSVLGTGPNQPQHFGDGTRLSIL.